This T cell receptor beta chain was observed in a study of OX40 agonist ivuxolimab in advanced cancers. Study-level background: The eligibility criteria allowed prior anti-PD-1, anti-PD-L1 or anti-CTLA-4 therapy, and around 38% had some.

The table came from immunoSEQ multiplex PCR; TCRdb's copy has only in-frame clones and leaves some out. The profile shows nearly 50,000 clones, 70% to 90% of them singletons. The trim removed 5 bases at V and 2 bases at J, leaving 5 bases unmatched. The CDR3 loop spans 14 amino acids. Germline V gene lookup returns CDR1 SGHTA and CDR2 FQGTGA. Points from the study as a whole: Clonal expansion was seen in CD4+ and CD8+ blood T cells by week 6 at 0.1 to 3.0 mg/kg.

A remark on this clone: Its antigen is as yet unknown.

The sequence came from an adult with an advanced solid tumor such as melanoma, head and neck, liver or kidney cancer. This specimen was CD4+ or CD8+ T cells sorted from blood, taken in a trial of the OX40 agonist ivuxolimab. V gene TRBV7-3 combines with J gene TRBJ2-7, with 8 bases fitting TRBD2. In DNA, the CDR3 is TGTGCCAGCAGCCCCCGGGAGGGGACCTACGAGCAGTACTTC. It specifies CASSPREGTYEQYF.